The next 28 T cell receptor beta chains were all read from a single sample in a study of vaccination and CD4 T cells after COVID-19. The study sequenced cultured CD4+ T cell DNA using the Oncomine TCR Beta short-read assay. TCRdb redid the calling of the PCR reads with MiXCR, one entry per CDR3 protein. Among 20,000 to 30,000 distinct CDR3 sequences, less than 45% were seen once, and the ten largest hold approximately 5.3%. These TCRs' antigens remain unknown. The time point is: late sampling 161 to 241 days after vaccination in a few convalescent patients. Treatment of the sample: roughly 10-day PBMC culture with coronavirus spike peptide pools or control peptides (ViraFEST assay). The sequenced sample was CD4+ T cells from blood, cultured in vitro, obtained about 7 months after SARS-CoV-2 vaccination. The receptors derive from a human donor who had recovered from COVID-19.

J is TRBJ2-3 and V is TRBV20-1; D might be TRBD2 (6 bases). This CDR3 has 14 amino acids. Germline V lookup: CDR1 DFQATT, CDR2 SNEGSKA (reference sequence). Trimming shortened V by 4 bases and J by 1 base, and 12 bases separated the two germline ends. The CDR3 loop is CSATGWGGTDTQYF. The CDR3 coding sequence is TGCAGTGCTACGGGGTGGGGGGGCACAGATACGCAGTATTTT.

This clonotype was counted a single time. CDR3 in DNA: TGTGCCAGCAGCTCACAGGGGGGCGCGAACACCGGGGAGCTGTTTTTT. Translation: CASSSQGGANTGELFF. V gene TRBV7-6 combines with J gene TRBJ2-2, with 8 bases aligning to TRBD1. There are 16 residues in the CDR3. The germline V gene encodes CDR1 SGHVS and CDR2 FNYEAQ. With 4 bases clipped from V and 0 bases from J, the junction kept 4 bases outside the gene matches.

The chain couples TRBV7-9 to TRBJ1-2; no firm D call. The germline CDR1 and CDR2 sequences are SEHNR and FQNEAQ (reference sequence). The CDR3 covers 12 residues. The V end was cut by 2 bases, the J end by 7 bases, with 8 bases between. CDR3 sequence (DNA): TGTGCCAGCAGCTTAATAGGGTTTGGCTACACCTTC. Its translation: CASSLIGFGYTF. The full variable domain, its missing parts supplied by reference TRBV7-9 and TRBJ1-2, is DTGVSQNPRHKITKRGQNVTFRCDPISEHNRLYWYRQTLGQGPEFLTYFQNEAQLEKSRLLSDRFSAERPKGSFSTLEIQRTEQGDSAMYLCASSLIGFGYTFGSGTRLTVV.

CDR3 DNA: TGTGCCAGCAAGGATAGGGAAAGAATTGAAGCTTTCTTT. Amino acids: CASKDRERIEAFF. The gene calls are TRBV6-1 and TRBJ1-1, with D hard to call. The ends were cut back, 7 bases at V and 7 bases at J, with 16 bases in the middle. The CDR3 has 13 residues. Germline V gives CDR1 MNHNS, CDR2 SASEGT.

The chain has TRBV6-1 and TRBJ2-2; D is unclear. Germline V CDR1 and CDR2: MNHNS, SASEGT. Trimming stripped 4 bases from V and 5 bases from J, with 11 bases between. The CDR3 runs 14 residues. The CDR3 nucleotides read TGTGCCAGCAGTGGAACCCTAGGGACCGGGGAGCTGTTTTTT. This gives the protein CASSGTLGTGELFF.

The chain is built from TRBV20-1 and TRBJ2-2; the match to TRBD2 covers 15 bases. V dropped 7 bases and J dropped 8; count of bases not matched to a gene: 11. The CDR3 covers 16 residues. The germline V gene encodes CDR1 DFQATT and CDR2 SNEGSKA (reference sequence). In nucleotides, the CDR3 is TGCAGTGTTTACCCCGGGACTAGCGGGGGGACGGGGGAGCTGTTTTTT. Translated: CSVYPGTSGGTGELFF.

V usage is TRBV7-9 and J usage is TRBJ1-5; D is unresolved. V gave up 1 base and J gave up 6 bases, with 19 bases separating them. From germline, CDR1 is SEHNR and CDR2 FQNEAQ (reference sequence). CDR3 length: 17 residues. The CDR3 nucleotides read TGTGCCAGCAGCTTAGAGTTCTTGCCCGTTCACGGTCAGCCCCAGCATTTT. Its translation is CASSLEFLPVHGQPQHF.

The CDR3 protein is CSAQLGTALSYEQYF. CDR3 nucleotide sequence: TGCAGTGCTCAGCTGGGGACAGCATTAAGCTACGAGCAGTACTTC. The gene calls are TRBV20-1 and TRBJ2-7; TRBD1 matches at 7 bases. The V and J ends lost 5 bases and 3 bases, in that order; junction bases with no gene match: 13. There are 15 residues in the CDR3. Germline-derived CDR1 and CDR2 are DFQATT and SNEGSKA (reference sequence).

This clonotype was detected only a few times. The chain joins TRBV15 to TRBJ2-5; D is unclear. Looked up from germline, CDR1 is LNHNV and CDR2 is YYDKDF (reference sequence). The length of the CDR3 is 12 residues. V lost 2 bases, J lost 2 bases, and 3 bases lay in between. The CDR3 loop is CATSRSQETQYF. The CDR3 coding sequence is TGTGCCACCAGCAGATCGCAAGAGACCCAGTACTTC.

This chain connects TRBV15 to TRBJ2-5; maybe TRBD1 (6 bases). Trimming took off 3 bases at V and 0 bases at J, with 8 bases between the two ends. The CDR3 spans 14 residues. Germline CDR1 reads LNHNV; CDR2 reads YYDKDF (reference sequence). The CDR3 loop is CATSRRQDQETQYF. DNA of the CDR3: TGTGCCACCAGCAGGAGACAGGACCAAGAGACCCAGTACTTC.

V is TRBV2 and J is TRBJ1-6; TRBD1 matches 8 bases. Trimming removed 6 bases from V and 10 bases from J; junction bases left unmatched: 8. The CDR3 runs to 14 residues. Germline lookup yields CDR1 SNHLY and CDR2 FYNNEI. CDR3 sequence: CASRGTGGRSPLHF. For the CDR3, the DNA is TGTGCCAGCAGAGGAACAGGGGGGAGGTCACCCCTCCACTTT.

This chain uses TRBV28 with TRBJ2-1; possible D gene TRBD1, 5 bases. Germline assignment: CDR1 MDHEN and CDR2 SYDVKM. CDR3 length: 15 amino acids. With 10 bases removed from V and 9 bases from J, the gap between germline ends came to 25 bases. The CDR3 DNA is TGTGCCACCCAACGCTCCCTCCCCCAAGGGGTTGAGCAGTTCTTC. It specifies CATQRSLPQGVEQFF.

CDR3 protein: CASLRAGGNNEQYF. CDR3 bases: TGTGCCAGCCTCAGAGCGGGAGGTAACAACGAGCAGTACTTC. The genes are TRBV6-1 and TRBJ2-7, with 9 positions matching TRBD2. The germline gives CDR1 MNHNS, CDR2 SASEGT. The CDR3 is made up of 14 amino acids. With 8 bases clipped from V and 5 bases from J, the junction kept 10 bases outside the gene matches.

The gene calls are TRBV28 and TRBJ1-6, with unresolved D. Germline assignment: CDR1 MDHEN and CDR2 SYDVKM. There are 16 residues in the CDR3. V was pared by 5 bases and J by 14 bases, with 25 bases between. The chain's CDR3 is CASSPSSLPGAQALHF. The DNA of the CDR3 is TGTGCCAGCAGTCCTTCATCCCTTCCCGGCGCCCAGGCCCTCCACTTT.

This clonotype has a handful of counts. CDR3 DNA sequence: TGCAGCGCAGGGAATGGGGCTTCGGAGACCCAGTACTTC. It yields the protein CSAGNGASETQYF. J is TRBJ2-5 and V is TRBV29-1; D is possibly TRBD1 (5 bases). Germline V lookup: CDR1 SQVTM, CDR2 ANQGSEA. This CDR3 is built from 13 residues. V was clipped by 7 bases and J by 5 bases, with 17 bases between them.

The rearrangement joins TRBV10-3 to TRBJ2-6, with D possibly TRBD1 on 6 matching bases. The germline V gene has CDR1 ENHRY and CDR2 SYGVKD. The CDR3 runs to 15 residues. V lost 7 bases, J lost 0 bases, and 10 bases lay in between. The CDR3 loop is CAITGQLSGANVLTF. The DNA of the CDR3 is TGTGCCATCACTGGACAGCTCTCTGGGGCCAACGTCCTGACTTTC.

This clonotype occurred a few times. The chain uses TRBV20-1 and TRBJ2-3; no reliable D call. Trimming took 3 bases from V and 5 from J, leaving 12 bases between them. Germline V gene sequence: CDR1 DFQATT, CDR2 SNEGSKA (reference sequence). CDR3 length: 13 residues. CDR3 amino acids: CSASRSLRDTQYF. The DNA for the CDR3 is TGCAGTGCTAGTAGGAGTTTGAGAGATACGCAGTATTTT.

The chain recombines TRBV7-2 with TRBJ2-1, with D tentatively TRBD1 or TRBD2 (5 bases each). Trimming pared 5 bases from V and 7 bases from J, leaving 15 bases between. In germline, CDR1 is SGHTA, CDR2 FQGNSA. The CDR3 sequence is 14 residues long. The CDR3 region is CASSPRGGSNEQFF. The CDR3 DNA sequence: TGTGCCAGCAGCCCCCGGGGCGGATCGAATGAGCAGTTCTTC. The complete variable domain, with remaining parts taken from reference TRBV7-2 and TRBJ2-1, reads GAGVSQSPSNKVTEKGKDVELRCDPISGHTALYWYRQSLGQGLEFLIYFQGNSAPDKSGLPSDRFSAERTGGSVSTLTIQRTQQEDSAVYLCASSPRGGSNEQFFGPGTRLTVL.

V and J are TRBV20-1 and TRBJ2-5, with D maybe TRBD1 (5 bases). The ends were cut back, 0 bases at V and 5 bases at J, with 10 bases in the middle. CDR1 is DFQATT, CDR2 SNEGSKA, per germline (reference sequence). The CDR3 length is 13 residues. In nucleotides, the CDR3 is TGCAGTGCTAGAGAGGGGCCCGTCGAGACCCAGTACTTC. Protein: CSAREGPVETQYF.

This clonotype has a single count. V usage is TRBV6-2 or TRBV6-3 and J usage is TRBJ1-2, with 7 bases identical to TRBD1. The CDR3 length is 14 residues. J was trimmed by 6 bases and V by 1 base; bases with no gene match: 5. CDR1 is MNHEY and CDR2 is SVGEGT in the germline V gene. The CDR3 spells CASSYLGGGDGYTF. The DNA of the CDR3 is TGTGCCAGCAGTTACTTAGGGGGCGGCGATGGCTACACCTTC.

The chain recombines TRBV6-1 with TRBJ1-1; D is possibly TRBD1 (6 bases). The CDR3 length is 13 residues. The ends were cut back, 3 bases at V and 3 bases at J, with 8 bases in the middle. From germline, CDR1 is MNHNS and CDR2 SASEGT. The CDR3 coding sequence is TGTGCCAGCAGTGACGACAGGTACACTGAAGCTTTCTTT. This sequence encodes CASSDDRYTEAFF.

There are a few counts of this clonotype. The CDR3, as DNA: TGTGCCAGCAGCCGCCCGGGGCAGCGTGGCACTGAAGCTTTCTTT. It yields the protein CASSRPGQRGTEAFF. This sequence joins TRBV6-1 and TRBJ1-1, with D perhaps TRBD1 (5 bases). The V and J ends lost 6 bases and 4 bases respectively, with 18 bases between them. Germline CDR1 is MNHNS and CDR2 is SASEGT. The CDR3 runs 15 residues.

V and J are TRBV19 and TRBJ2-5; D perhaps matches TRBD2 (6 bases). This CDR3 has 13 residues. V shed 3 bases and J shed 5 bases, with 10 bases lying between them. Per germline, CDR1 LNHDA and CDR2 SQIVND (reference sequence). CDR3 DNA sequence: TGTGCCAGTAGTATGGGCGGGAAGGAGACCCAGTACTTC. Its protein is CASSMGGKETQYF.

V is TRBV7-8 and J is TRBJ2-1; TRBD2 matches 9 bases. Germline-derived CDR1 and CDR2 are SGHVS and FQNEAQ. The V segment lost 1 base and the J segment 6 bases; nucleotides outside the gene matches: 4. The CDR3 sequence is 15 residues long. The CDR3 loop reads CASSLVGGRVNEQFF. CDR3 DNA: TGTGCCAGCAGCTTAGTGGGCGGGAGGGTCAATGAGCAGTTCTTC. Full variable domain (outside the CDR3, taken from reference TRBV7-8 and TRBJ2-1): GAGVSQSPRYKVAKRGQDVALRCDPISGHVSLFWYQQALGQGPEFLTYFQNEAQLDKSGLPSDRFFAERPEGSVSTLKIQRTQQEDSAVYLCASSLVGGRVNEQFFGPGTRLTVL.

J is TRBJ2-7 and V is TRBV20-1, with TRBD1 identical over 11 bases. The CDR3 consists of 14 residues. CDR1 is DFQATT and CDR2 is SNEGSKA in the germline V gene (reference sequence). V lost 6 bases to trimming and J lost 3 bases; unmatched junction nucleotides: 7. Here the CDR3 DNA reads TGCAGTGCCGACGCCGGGACAGGGGGCTACGAGCAGTACTTC. Translated, it gives CSADAGTGGYEQYF.

The gene calls are TRBV28 and TRBJ2-1; TRBD2 matches 8 bases. This CDR3 has 14 amino acids. V was pared by 8 bases and J by 5 bases, with 8 bases of the junction left unmatched. Germline V gene lookup returns CDR1 MDHEN and CDR2 SYDVKM. The CDR3 DNA reads as TGTGCCAGCCGGAGCGGGAGTAACAACAATGAGCAGTTCTTC. It specifies CASRSGSNNNEQFF.

This clonotype has more than one count but fewer than ten. The V gene is TRBV10-3, the J gene TRBJ2-5, with D perhaps given as TRBD1 or TRBD2 (5 bases each). The germline V gene has CDR1 ENHRY and CDR2 SYGVKD. This CDR3 contains 14 residues. The ends were cut back, 7 bases at V and 0 bases at J, with 12 bases in the middle. The CDR3 nucleotides read TGTGCCATCAAGACGGGGCTGTACCAAGAGACCCAGTACTTC. As protein: CAIKTGLYQETQYF.

This chain uses TRBV28 with TRBJ2-5, with D unresolved. Germline V gene sequence: CDR1 MDHEN, CDR2 SYDVKM. Trimming shortened V by 6 bases and J by 7 bases, and 15 bases separated the two germline ends. CDR3 length: 13 residues. The CDR3 region is CASRKNLSGTQYF. Written as DNA, the CDR3 is TGTGCCAGCAGAAAAAACCTATCGGGGACCCAGTACTTC.